Here is one T cell receptor (beta chain) with its context. What it recognizes is unknown. Described treatment: oral pan-JAK inhibitor, 5-10 mg twice daily. This sample is part of a study of CD8+ T cells in alopecia areata. With 4 bases clipped from V and 6 bases from J, the junction kept 8 bases outside the gene matches. CDR1 and CDR2 (germline): GTSNPN, SVGIG (reference sequence). The CDR3 spans 14 residues. The study, taken as a whole, reports: Across lesional scalp, and particularly alopecia totalis/universalis, clonality surpassed that of normal scalp.

As the sequencing template, cDNA was produced by extracting RNA and reverse transcribing it. TCRdb keeps only in-frame clones here, not all; method: immunoSEQ multiplex PCR. The sample shows roughly 210,000 clones, around two fifths of them seen only once. The sequence was obtained from a human donor with alopecia areata. The sequenced sample was CD4+ T cells sorted from blood, obtained at roughly week 36, from a patient treated with tofacitinib. The rearrangement uses TRBV30 and TRBJ2-2; 7 nucleotides line up with TRBD2. In nucleotides, the CDR3 is TGTGCCTGGATGGCGGGAGAGGTCCCCGGGGAGCTGTTTTTT. It is translated as CAWMAGEVPGELFF.